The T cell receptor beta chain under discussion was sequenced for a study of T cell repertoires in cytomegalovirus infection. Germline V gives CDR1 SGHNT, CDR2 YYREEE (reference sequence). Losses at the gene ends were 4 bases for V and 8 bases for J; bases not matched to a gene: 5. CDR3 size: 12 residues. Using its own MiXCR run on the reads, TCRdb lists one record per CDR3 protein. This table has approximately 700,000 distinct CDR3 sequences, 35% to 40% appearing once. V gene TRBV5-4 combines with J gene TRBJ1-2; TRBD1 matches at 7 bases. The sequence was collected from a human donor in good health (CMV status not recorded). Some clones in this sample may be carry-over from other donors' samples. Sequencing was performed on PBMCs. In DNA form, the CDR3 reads TGTGCCAGCAGCCCAGGGGGACAGGGCTACACCTTC. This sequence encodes CASSPGGQGYTF.